The entry that follows covers one T cell receptor (beta chain) sequence. Its specificity is not known. Within the sample, other DNA sequences also encode this same CDR3. The entry originates in a study of T cell responses to AZD1222 COVID-19 vaccine. Study findings and constraints: Clonal diversity was possibly underestimated, and the donors were mostly white British, with more females. Targeting of unmutated variant regions was reportedly seen in nearly half of spike-specific TCRs. Of the AZD1222 recipients, only 5 or 6 were seropositive at baseline. Spike was spanned by vaccine-associated CD4 TCRs, with dominance at 160-218 and 743-854.

Generated by immunoSEQ multiplex PCR, the TCRdb table keeps only in-frame clones and is missing some. The table lists around 120,000 clones, 85% to 90% of them singletons. V lost 4 bases, J lost 4 bases, and 8 bases lay in between. Germline lookup yields CDR1 SGHRS and CDR2 YFSETQ. The CDR3 contains 12 residues. The chain recombines TRBV5-1 with TRBJ1-2; no firm D call. Here the sequenced sample was peripheral blood, taken on day 0 of MenACWY control vaccination. This receptor was identified in an adult in good health. The CDR3 DNA sequence: TGCGCCAGCAGCGTTGGAACCTATGGCTACACCTTC. Protein: CASSVGTYGYTF.